Presented here are 23 T cell receptor beta chains from one specimen sequenced in a study of T cell responses to AZD1222 COVID-19 vaccine. Measured with immunoSEQ multiplex PCR; TCRdb has only the in-frame clones, and not every one. The sample has about 140,000 clones, around 93% seen once. The sample here was peripheral blood, taken 28 days after the second AZD1222 dose. All receptors derive from an adult who received the AZD1222 COVID-19 vaccine.

The rearrangement links TRBV28 to TRBJ2-3; 7 nucleotides match TRBD1. Germline trimming cut 6 bases from V and 1 base from J; bases unmatched to any gene: 4. The length of the CDR3 is 14 residues. Per germline, CDR1 MDHEN and CDR2 SYDVKM. CDR3 loop: CASSQTGRTDTQYF. In DNA form, the CDR3 reads TGTGCCAGCAGCCAGACAGGGCGCACAGATACGCAGTATTTT.

The rearrangement uses TRBV20-1 and TRBJ2-7; TRBD2 aligns across 9 bases. The V gene's germline CDR1 is DFQATT and CDR2 SNEGSKA (reference sequence). The V and J ends lost 3 bases and 5 bases, in that order; junction bases with no gene match: 11. There are 15 residues in the CDR3. Here the CDR3 DNA reads TGCAGTGCTAGTTTGGGGCGGGAGGGCCGCCACGAGCAGTACTTC. This encodes CSASLGREGRHEQYF.

The chain recombines TRBV9 with TRBJ2-1, with D uncertain. V was clipped by 0 bases and J by 3 bases, with 1 base between them. Germline V gene sequence: CDR1 SGDLS, CDR2 YYNGEE. The length of the CDR3 is 12 residues. The CDR3 reads CASSVDYNEQFF. In DNA form, the CDR3 reads TGTGCCAGCAGCGTAGACTACAATGAGCAGTTCTTC.

The gene calls are TRBV7-2 and TRBJ2-2; TRBD1 agrees at 8 bases. The germline V gene has CDR1 SGHTA and CDR2 FQGNSA. V was clipped by 5 bases and J by 7 bases; unmatched bases: 15. CDR3 size: 17 residues. This chain's CDR3 is CASSPPPGQGGSGELFF. The CDR3 bases are TGTGCCAGCAGCCCACCCCCAGGACAGGGTGGGAGCGGGGAGCTGTTTTTT.

The chain carries TRBV7-8 and TRBJ2-5; 8 nucleotides agree with TRBD2. This CDR3 is built from 12 residues. CDR1 is SGHVS and CDR2 is FQNEAQ in the germline V gene. J gave up 9 bases and V 4 bases, and 4 bases lay outside the gene matches. The CDR3 nucleotides are TGTGCCAGCAGCTCCCCGGGGGGGGCCCAGTACTTC. Residues: CASSSPGGAQYF. The full variable domain, with the rest looked up from reference TRBV7-8 and TRBJ2-5, is GAGVSQSPRYKVAKRGQDVALRCDPISGHVSLFWYQQALGQGPEFLTYFQNEAQLDKSGLPSDRFFAERPEGSVSTLKIQRTQQEDSAVYLCASSSPGGAQYFGPGTRLLVL.

The genes are TRBV5-1 and TRBJ2-2; D remains ambiguous. V dropped 3 bases and J dropped 7 bases, with 10 bases sitting between them. CDR1 is SGHRS, CDR2 YFSETQ, per germline. This CDR3 region has 13 residues. Written as DNA, the CDR3 is TGCGCCAGCAGCTCTCGAGTGGGCGGGGAGCTGTTTTTT. Protein product: CASSSRVGGELFF. The full variable domain, rest sourced from reference TRBV5-1 and TRBJ2-2, is KAGVTQTPRYLIKTRGQQVTLSCSPISGHRSVSWYQQTPGQGLQFLFEYFSETQRNKGNFPGRFSGRQFSNSRSEMNVSTLELGDSALYLCASSSRVGGELFFGEGSRLTVL.

The chain carries TRBV2 and TRBJ2-2; tentative D call: TRBD2 (5 bases). CDR3 length: 17 residues. The V gene's germline CDR1 is SNHLY and CDR2 FYNNEI. Trimming pared 1 base from V and 3 bases from J, leaving 15 bases between. The chain's CDR3 is CASSEVWGSAHTGELFF. The CDR3 DNA reads TGTGCCAGCAGTGAAGTCTGGGGTAGCGCCCACACCGGGGAGCTGTTTTTT.

The chain couples TRBV5-6 to TRBJ1-5; TRBD1 agrees at 8 bases. Germline V gene sequence: CDR1 SGHDT, CDR2 YYEEEE. The V gene end was trimmed by 4 bases and the J gene end by 7 bases; junction bases not matched to a gene: 7. The CDR3 length is 14 residues. CDR3 protein: CASSHTGDRQPQHF. The CDR3 nucleotides read TGTGCCAGCAGCCACACAGGGGACAGGCAGCCCCAGCATTTT.

The CDR3 protein is CASKKTSGSAGELFF. The CDR3 bases are TGTGCCAGCAAAAAGACTAGCGGGAGCGCCGGGGAGCTGTTTTTT. The rearrangement uses TRBV2 and TRBJ2-2; 12 bases line up with TRBD2. With V trimmed by 7 bases and J by 6 bases, 6 bases remained unmatched. Germline CDR1 SNHLY, CDR2 FYNNEI. The CDR3 is made up of 15 amino acids.

This chain uses TRBV27 with TRBJ1-5; D not certain. CDR1 MNHEY and CDR2 SMNVEV come from the germline V gene (reference sequence). V lost 8 bases, J lost 6 bases, and 11 bases lay in between. The CDR3 is made up of 12 amino acids. The CDR3 DNA reads TGTGCCAGCCGTGATCGTGGTCAGCCCCAGCATTTT. Translated, it gives CASRDRGQPQHF.

The rearrangement links TRBV28 to TRBJ2-1; a possible D gene is TRBD2 (6 bases). This CDR3 has 15 amino acids. Trimming took 7 bases from V and 0 from J, leaving 13 bases between them. Germline V lookup: CDR1 MDHEN, CDR2 SYDVKM. The CDR3 nucleotides read TGTGCCAGCACTTTCATCGGGAGCTCCTACAATGAGCAGTTCTTC. This codes for CASTFIGSSYNEQFF.

The chain couples TRBV27 to TRBJ1-2; no definite D call. CDR3 size: 17 residues. V was pared by 0 bases and J by 4 bases, with 18 bases between. The germline CDR1 and CDR2 sequences are MNHEY and SMNVEV (reference sequence). The CDR3 bases are TGTGCCAGCAGTTTATCCTCTGGCAGGTCGGGAGGCTATGGCTACACCTTC. Translating gives CASSLSSGRSGGYGYTF.

The rearrangement joins TRBV7-8 to TRBJ1-1, with unresolved D. The CDR3 has 15 residues. V lost 5 bases to trimming and J lost 0 bases, with 13 bases between them. Germline V gene lookup returns CDR1 SGHVS and CDR2 FQNEAQ. The CDR3 reads CASSTKPNMNTEAFF. The CDR3 coding sequence is TGTGCCAGCAGCACCAAGCCAAACATGAACACTGAAGCTTTCTTT.

J is TRBJ1-2 and V is TRBV4-2, with D maybe TRBD1 (5 bases). This CDR3 contains 13 residues. The V gene's germline CDR1 is LGHNA and CDR2 YNFKEQ. Deletions cut 0 bases from V and 7 bases from J, with 9 bases between. The CDR3 sequence: CASSQDREIGYTF. Here the CDR3 DNA reads TGTGCCAGCAGCCAAGACAGGGAGATTGGCTACACCTTC.

This sequence joins TRBV5-1 and TRBJ1-4, with 8 bases matching TRBD1. Germline V gene sequence: CDR1 SGHRS, CDR2 YFSETQ. CDR3 length equals 15 residues. V gave up 3 bases and J gave up 3 bases; unmatched junction bases: 4. CDR3 sequence (DNA): TGCGCCAGCAGCTACCAGGGGGCCTCTAATGAAAAACTGTTTTTT. Amino acid sequence: CASSYQGASNEKLFF. Filled out from reference TRBV5-1 and TRBJ1-4, the complete variable domain reads KAGVTQTPRYLIKTRGQQVTLSCSPISGHRSVSWYQQTPGQGLQFLFEYFSETQRNKGNFPGRFSGRQFSNSRSEMNVSTLELGDSALYLCASSYQGASNEKLFFGSGTQLSVL.

The V gene is TRBV7-2, the J gene TRBJ2-7; TRBD1 agrees at 7 bases. CDR1 is SGHTA, CDR2 FQGNSA, per germline. Trimming took 1 base from V and 3 from J; bases not matched to a gene: 3. CDR3 length: 14 residues. For the CDR3, the DNA is TGTGCCAGCAGCTTAGGACAGGGCCGCTACGAGCAGTACTTC. Translation: CASSLGQGRYEQYF.

The gene calls are TRBV5-6 and TRBJ1-1; TRBD1 aligns across 7 bases. Germline CDR1 reads SGHDT; CDR2 reads YYEEEE. V shed 3 bases and J 5 bases; nucleotides not matched to a gene: 4. This CDR3 has 13 residues. CDR3 DNA sequence: TGTGCCAGCAGCTATAAGACAGGGACTGAAGCTTTCTTT. Protein product: CASSYKTGTEAFF.

V gene TRBV7-2 combines with J gene TRBJ2-1; no definite D call. CDR1 is SGHTA and CDR2 is FQGNSA in the germline V gene. The CDR3 runs 16 residues. Trimming took off 6 bases at V and 8 bases at J, with 23 bases between the two ends. The CDR3 sequence is CASSSLQQFWAHEQFF. The CDR3 bases are TGTGCCAGCAGTTCCTTACAACAGTTTTGGGCCCATGAGCAGTTCTTC.

The rearrangement joins TRBV4-2 to TRBJ1-6, with D uncertain. There are 14 residues in the CDR3. The V end lost 4 bases, the J end lost 8 bases, and 12 bases lay between the germline ends. Germline lookup yields CDR1 LGHNA and CDR2 YNFKEQ. DNA of the CDR3: TGTGCCAGCAGCCCTGGACGGTCTGATTCACCCCTCCACTTT. It is translated as CASSPGRSDSPLHF.

The chain is built from TRBV4-2 and TRBJ1-2; tentative D call: TRBD1 (6 bases). The V end lost 2 bases, the J end lost 7 bases, and 14 bases lay between the germline ends. The CDR3 has 14 residues. Germline-derived CDR1 and CDR2 are LGHNA and YNFKEQ. The CDR3 DNA reads as TGTGCCAGCAGCCAAAATCAGGGGACGGGTGGCTACACCTTC. Translated: CASSQNQGTGGYTF.

With regard to this clone: An end of the junction differs from the germline gene, which may be a read error. This chain uses TRBV19 with TRBJ2-7, with TRBD2 as a possible D gene (6 bases). Germline CDR1 reads LNHDA; CDR2 reads SQIVND (reference sequence). The CDR3 runs to 14 residues. This chain's CDR3 is CASSLDAGSDEQYF. The CDR3 DNA is TGTGCCAGTAGTTTAGATGCGGGAAGTGACGAGCAGTACTTC.

This chain uses TRBV25-1 with TRBJ2-5; 11 positions agree with TRBD2. CDR1 and CDR2 (germline): MGHDK, SYGVNS. V shed 2 bases and J 5 bases; nucleotides not matched to a gene: 4. This CDR3 is built from 15 residues. The CDR3 reads CASSEGSGRVETQYF. The CDR3 coding sequence is TGTGCCAGCAGTGAAGGTAGCGGGAGGGTGGAGACCCAGTACTTC.

This clone was observed once. The J gene is TRBJ2-7, the V gene TRBV4-2; D tentatively fits TRBD1 or TRBD2 (5 bases each). V gave up 4 bases and J gave up 6 bases, with 19 bases separating them. The CDR3 loop spans 15 amino acids. Germline loops: CDR1 LGHNA, CDR2 YNFKEQ. The CDR3 loop is CASSPGAGTESEQYF. The CDR3 DNA reads TGTGCCAGCAGCCCCGGGGCCGGGACCGAAAGCGAGCAGTACTTC.